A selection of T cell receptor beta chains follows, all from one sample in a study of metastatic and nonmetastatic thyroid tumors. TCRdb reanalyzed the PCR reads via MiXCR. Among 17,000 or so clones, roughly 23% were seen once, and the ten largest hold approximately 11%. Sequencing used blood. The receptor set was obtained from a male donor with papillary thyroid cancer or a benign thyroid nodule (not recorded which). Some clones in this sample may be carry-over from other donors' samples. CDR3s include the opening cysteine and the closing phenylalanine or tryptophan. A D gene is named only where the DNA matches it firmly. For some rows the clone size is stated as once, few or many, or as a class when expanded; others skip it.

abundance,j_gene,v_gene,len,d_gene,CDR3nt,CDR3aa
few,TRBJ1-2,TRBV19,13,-,TGTGCCAGCTCGTTGGGCCCGCCCTATGGCTACACCTTC,CASSLGPPYGYTF
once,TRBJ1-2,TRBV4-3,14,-,TGCGCCAGCAGCCAACCGGTAAGAGTCTATGGCTACACCTTC,CASSQPVRVYGYTF
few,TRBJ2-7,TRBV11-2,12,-,TGTGCCAGCAGGCTGGGATCGAACGAGCAGTACTTC,CASRLGSNEQYF
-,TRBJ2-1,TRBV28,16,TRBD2,TGTGCCAGCAGTCGCGGACTAGCGGGACCTCTTCATGAGCAGTTCTTC,CASSRGLAGPLHEQFF
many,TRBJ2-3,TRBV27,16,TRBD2,TGTGCCAGCATCCCAACAGGCGGGGGGAGGTCAGATACGCAGTATTTT,CASIPTGGGRSDTQYF
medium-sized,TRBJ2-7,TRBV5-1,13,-,TGCGCCAGCAGCCAGGGACCTCCGGACGAGCAGTACTTC,CASSQGPPDEQYF
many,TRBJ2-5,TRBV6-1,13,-,TGTGCCAGCCGCCCAAAGAACGGAGAGACCCAGTACTTC,CASRPKNGETQYF
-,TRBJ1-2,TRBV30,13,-,TGTGCCTGGAGTGTACTGGGAAACTATGGCTACACCTTC,CAWSVLGNYGYTF
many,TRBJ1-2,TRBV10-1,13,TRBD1,TGCGCCAGCAGTGAGGGACAGGGGATGAGCTACACCTTC,CASSEGQGMSYTF
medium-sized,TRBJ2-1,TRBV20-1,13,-,TGCAGTGCTAGTGGCGGGGATTACAATGAGCAGTTCTTC,CSASGGDYNEQFF
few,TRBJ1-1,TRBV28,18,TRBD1,TGTGCCAGCAGTCATTGGACAGGGGGCGATCGTTTGGACACTGAAGCTTTCTTT,CASSHWTGGDRLDTEAFF
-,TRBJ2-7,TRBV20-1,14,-,TGCAGTGCTAGGCACCTTATAAGCTCCTACGAGCAGTACTTC,CSARHLISSYEQYF
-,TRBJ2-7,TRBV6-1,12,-,TGTGCCAGCAGTGAAGGAACCGGGACCCCGTACTTC,CASSEGTGTPYF
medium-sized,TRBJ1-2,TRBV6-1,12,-,TGTGCCAGCAGGGCCGGACAGTTAAGTTACACCTTC,CASRAGQLSYTF
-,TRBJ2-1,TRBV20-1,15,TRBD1,TGCAGTGCTCCCGACCGAGGACAGGGTTACAATGAGCAGTTCTTC,CSAPDRGQGYNEQFF
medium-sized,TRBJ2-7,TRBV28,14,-,TGTGCCAGCACCGGGGGAGACACGTCCTACGAGCAGTACTTC,CASTGGDTSYEQYF
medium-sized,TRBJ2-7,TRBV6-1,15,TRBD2,TGTGCCAGCAGCGCCTTGGGGGGGGTCAACTACGAGCAGTACTTC,CASSALGGVNYEQYF
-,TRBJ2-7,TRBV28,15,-,TGTGCCAGCATGCCTCCAGGACGAGTAATCAACGAGCAGTACTTC,CASMPPGRVINEQYF
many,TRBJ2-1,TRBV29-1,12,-,TGCAGCGCTGTATACGGGGTGGAGGAGCAGTTCTTC,CSAVYGVEEQFF
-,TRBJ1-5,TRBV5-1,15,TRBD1,TGCGCCAGCAGCTTAGGACAGGGAGGGAATCAGCCCCAGCATTTT,CASSLGQGGNQPQHF
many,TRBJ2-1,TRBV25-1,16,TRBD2,TGTGCCAGCAGTGATATATGGCTATCCGGGGGGAATGAGCAGTTCTTC,CASSDIWLSGGNEQFF
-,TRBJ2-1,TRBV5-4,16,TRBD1,TGTGCCAGCAGCGTGCCCCCCGGACAGGGTCTTGATGAGCAGTTCTTC,CASSVPPGQGLDEQFF
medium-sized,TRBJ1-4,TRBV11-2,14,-,TGTGCCAGCAGCTTCGGGAGCTTGAATGAAAAACTGTTTTTT,CASSFGSLNEKLFF
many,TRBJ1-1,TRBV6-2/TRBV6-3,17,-,TGTGCCAGCAGTTACTCAACAAACAGGGCATTGAACACTGAAGCTTTCTTT,CASSYSTNRALNTEAFF
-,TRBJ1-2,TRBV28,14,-,TGTGCAACGGTCTGGGGTAGCCTTTACTATGGCTACACCTTC,CATVWGSLYYGYTF
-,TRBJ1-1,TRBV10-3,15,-,TGTGCCATCAGTTCATCGACAGGACACAACACTGAAGCTTTCTTT,CAISSSTGHNTEAFF
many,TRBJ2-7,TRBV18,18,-,TGTGCCAGCTCACCATCCCCCTGGCGTGGAACTTACTCTTACGAGCAGTACTTC,CASSPSPWRGTYSYEQYF
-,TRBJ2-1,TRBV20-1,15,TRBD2,TGCAGTGCTACCATCCGTAGCGGGTACGACAATGAGCAGTTCTTC,CSATIRSGYDNEQFF
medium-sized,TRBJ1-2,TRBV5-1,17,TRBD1,TGCGCCAGCAGCTTGGCCGGACAGGGGTTTCTAGTTTATGGCTACACCTTC,CASSLAGQGFLVYGYTF
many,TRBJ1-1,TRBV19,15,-,TGTGCCAGTAGTATGGGGGCGCGGACGTTCGCTGAAGCTTTCTTT,CASSMGARTFAEAFF
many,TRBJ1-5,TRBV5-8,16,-,TGTGCCAGCAGCTTGGGGCGAACTTGGAGCAATCAGCCCCAGCATTTT,CASSLGRTWSNQPQHF
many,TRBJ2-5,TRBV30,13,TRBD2,TGTGCTTATAGCTGGGAGGGCCTCCGGTCCCAGTACTTC,CAYSWEGLRSQYF
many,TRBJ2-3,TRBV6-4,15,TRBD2,TGTGCCAGCAGTGAGGGACTAGCGGGTTCGGATACGCAGTATTTT,CASSEGLAGSDTQYF
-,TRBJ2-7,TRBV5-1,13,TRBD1,TGCGCCAGCAGCTCGGGACAGTCCTACGAGCAGTACTTC,CASSSGQSYEQYF
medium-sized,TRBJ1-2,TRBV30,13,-,TGTGCCTGGACTGTCACAGCGAACTATGGCTACACCTTC,CAWTVTANYGYTF
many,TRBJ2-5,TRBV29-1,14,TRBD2,TGCAGCGTTCTGACTAGCGGGAGGGGAGAGACCCAGTACTTC,CSVLTSGRGETQYF
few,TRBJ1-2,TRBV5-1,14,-,TGCGCCAGCAGCTTGGTACAGGCTAACTATGGCTACACCTTC,CASSLVQANYGYTF
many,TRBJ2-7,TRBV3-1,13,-,TGTGCCAGCAGCCCATTGGGGTCGTACGAGCAGTACTTC,CASSPLGSYEQYF
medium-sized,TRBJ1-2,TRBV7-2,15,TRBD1,TGTGCCAGCAGTTCGGGACAGTCTCGGGACTATGGCTACACCTTC,CASSSGQSRDYGYTF
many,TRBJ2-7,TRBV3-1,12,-,TGTGCCAGCAGCCAAGTTTACGACGAGCAGTACTTC,CASSQVYDEQYF
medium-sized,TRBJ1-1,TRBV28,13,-,TGTGCCAGCAGCCGTATCATGAACACTGAAGCTTTCTTT,CASSRIMNTEAFF
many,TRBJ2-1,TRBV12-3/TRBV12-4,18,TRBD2,TGTGCCAGCCCTTCGAGGGGACTAGCTCCGGGGGACTCCAATGAGCAGTTCTTC,CASPSRGLAPGDSNEQFF
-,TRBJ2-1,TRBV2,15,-,TGTGCCAGCAGTGAAATCCGGTCCGTGGTAAGGGAGCAGTTCTTC,CASSEIRSVVREQFF
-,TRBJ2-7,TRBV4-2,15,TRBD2,TGTGCCAGCAGCGAGACTAGCGGGGGGGCCTACGAGCAGTACTTC,CASSETSGGAYEQYF
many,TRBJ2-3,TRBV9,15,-,TGTGCCAGCAGCGTAGTTTCGGGGGGCACAGATACGCAGTATTTT,CASSVVSGGTDTQYF
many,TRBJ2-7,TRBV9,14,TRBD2,TGTGCCAGCAGCGCGACTAGCGGGGCCTACGAGCAGTACTTC,CASSATSGAYEQYF